These 12 T cell receptor delta chains came from one sample sequenced in a study of γδ T cells in repeated Plasmodium falciparum infection. Flow sorting of PBMC yielded separate Vgamma9/Vdelta2+ and Vdelta2-negative gammadelta T cell populations for bulk repertoire analysis. TCRdb used CATT to re-call clones from the multiplex PCR reads. Among approximately 50,000 delta-chain clones listed, roughly 1.9% were seen once. The sequencing sample was made of gamma-delta T cells from blood. These receptors were taken from a pool of human donors (malaria-infected and uninfected, not separated).

This clone was counted many times. The translation of this DNA and the TCRdb protein of a much larger clone differ at residue 5, probably owing to a read error; the protein shown here is translated from the DNA. DNA for the CDR3: TGTGCCTGTGACGAACTGCGTGGGGGAAACGCATCTACCCTGTACACCGATAAACTCATCTTT. Translating gives CACDELRGGNASTLYTDKLIF. J is TRDJ1 and V is TRDV2; 7 bases map to TRDD3. As TCRdb names no J gene, one was assigned here on the basis of a DNA match to germline. V was pared by 3 bases and J by 0 bases, with 24 bases of the junction left unmatched. This CDR3 spans 21 amino acids. Germline V gives CDR1 GEAIGNYY, CDR2 EKD.

This clone was seen many times. The protein given by TCRdb reflects a much larger clone and differs at residue 3 from this DNA's translation, likely from a read error; the protein shown is the DNA's translation. The chain joins TRDV1 to TRDJ1; perhaps TRDD3 as D (6 bases). The CDR3 covers 17 residues. Germline V gene sequence: CDR1 TSWWSYY, CDR2 QGS. CDR3 residues: CAPGEAFPPEYTDKLIF. In DNA form, the CDR3 reads TGTGCTCCTGGGGAAGCTTTTCCTCCCGAATACACCGATAAACTCATCTTT.

Concerning this clone itself: A read error may be the cause here, since a much bigger clone is one base away. No J gene was assigned, while the V gene was called as TRDV1. CDR3 length equals 17 residues. Germline V gene lookup returns CDR1 TSWWSYY and CDR2 QGS. The CDR3 DNA follows: TGTGCTCTTGGGGTCCCCCAGGGGTACTGGTACACCGATAAACCCATCTTT. Translating gives CALGVPQGYWYTDKPIF.

This clone was detected many times. The chain joins TRDV2 to TRDJ1; 11 positions agree with TRDD3. The germline V gene encodes CDR1 GEAIGNYY and CDR2 EKD. This CDR3 comprises 15 residues. Trimming removed 3 bases from V and 4 bases from J; junction bases left unmatched: 6. The CDR3 region has the DNA TGTGCCTGTGACGTACTGGGGGATAAGGGCGATAAACTCATCTTT. This encodes CACDVLGDKGDKLIF.

This clone was counted many times. The V gene is TRDV1, the J gene TRDJ2, with 12 bases fitting TRDD3. TCRdb is silent on the J gene; assignment here came from matching the DNA to germline. J lost 0 bases, V lost 6 bases, and 23 bases had no gene match. Looked up from germline, CDR1 is TSWWSYY and CDR2 is QGS. The CDR3 has 23 residues. CDR3 nucleotide sequence: TGTGCTCTTGGAAGAAGACTAGGCCTACCGCACTGGGGGATACCGGCTTTGACAGCACAACTCTTCTTT. It encodes CALGRRLGLPHWGIPALTAQLFF.

In its sample, this clone was seen a few times. The mismatch at residue 12 between this DNA's translation and the TCRdb protein of a much larger clone likely reflects a read error; the protein shown is translated from the DNA. V gene TRDV3 combines with J gene TRDJ1; 8 bases line up with TRDD3. No J gene was available from TCRdb, and it was assigned here by a germline match of the DNA. The junction had 29 bases not matched to a gene; V was cut back by 2 bases and J by 3 bases. The CDR3 is made up of 21 amino acids. Germline assignment: CDR1 TVYSNPD and CDR2 GDNSRS (reference sequence). CDR3 DNA sequence: TGTGCCTTTGAGACTTGGCCTTCCGCCTATAGTGAGGGATACGTCTCCGATAAACTCATCTTT. Protein: CAFETWPSAYSEGYVSDKLIF. The variable domain in full, completed from reference TRDV3 and TRDJ1, reads CDKVTQSSPDQTVASGSEVVLLCTYDTVYSNPDLFWYRIRPDYSFQFVFYGDNSRSEGADFTQGRFSVKHILTQKAFHLVISPVRTEDSATYYCAFETWPSAYSEGYVSDKLIFGKGTRVTVEP.

This clone has only a few counts. TCRdb has a much larger clone's protein, which differs at residue 5 from the translation of this DNA, likely because of a read error; what is shown is the protein translated from the DNA. The gene calls are TRDV2 and TRDJ1, with TRDD3 identical over 13 bases. TCRdb records no J gene; here it was assigned by comparing the DNA to germline. Trimming removed 3 bases from V and 0 bases from J; junction bases left unmatched: 15. The length of the CDR3 is 20 residues. CDR1 is GEAIGNYY, CDR2 EKD, per germline. The CDR3 DNA reads TGTGCCTGTGACTCCCTCCAACTGGGGGATACGGATTCGTACACCGATAAACTCATCTTT. Protein: CACDSLQLGDTDSYTDKLIF.

Concerning this clone: The likely explanation is a read error, given a far larger clone one base away. The same CDR3 also results from other DNA sequences found in this sample. The chain joins TRDV1 to TRDJ1, with TRDD3 matching 13 bases. The J gene, absent from TCRdb, was called here by matching the DNA to germline. Germline CDR1 is TSWWSYY and CDR2 is QGS. There are 21 residues in the CDR3. Written as DNA, the CDR3 is TGTGCTCTTGGGGATTCCTTGCTAAGCGTACTGGGGGATACGGACACCGACAAACTCATCTTT. Its protein product is CALGDSLLSVLGDTDTDKLIF.

At least ten counts were recorded for this clone. The genes are TRDV1 and TRDJ1; D might be TRDD3 (6 bases). The J gene, absent from TCRdb, was called here by matching the DNA to germline. The germline gives CDR1 TSWWSYY, CDR2 QGS. The CDR3 is made up of 17 amino acids. V gave up 4 bases and J gave up 0 bases, with 18 bases separating them. The CDR3 is CALGALFAGDYTDKLIF. For the CDR3, the DNA is TGTGCTCTTGGGGCCCTATTCGCTGGGGACTACACCGATAAACTCATCTTT.

Regarding this clone: A far larger clone is one base from this, pointing to a likely read error. Other DNA sequences of this sample code for an identical CDR3. The chain is built from TRDV1 and TRDJ3; 13 bases fit TRDD3. The J gene comes from matching the DNA to germline here; TCRdb lacks it. CDR3 size: 22 residues. Losses at the gene ends were 2 bases for V and 4 bases for J; bases not matched to a gene: 14. Per germline, CDR1 TSWWSYY and CDR2 QGS. CDR3: CALGETRPYWGIRGWDTRQMFF. The CDR3 nucleotides are TGTGCTCTTGGGGAAACACGGCCCTACTGGGGGATACGTGGGTGGGACACCCGACAGATGTTTTTC.

This clone was picked up many times. A single base is all that separates this from a far larger clone, so a read error is likely. The same CDR3 arises from other DNA sequences in this sample as well. The rearrangement uses TRDV3 and TRDJ1; TRDD3 matches at 9 bases. The J gene was not available in TCRdb and was assigned here by matching the DNA to germline segments. The V segment lost 3 bases and the J segment 0 bases; nucleotides outside the gene matches: 20. CDR1 is TVYSNPD, CDR2 GDNSRS, per germline (reference sequence). The CDR3 runs to 19 residues. The CDR3: CAFPPFLFGGYSDTDKLIF. For the CDR3, the DNA is TGTGCCTTCCCCCCCTTCCTGTTCGGGGGATACTCGGACACCGATAAACTCATCTTT.

Regarding this clone: With only one base between it and a far larger clone, this is likely a read error. The CDR3 here is CALGELVRPSPWMASGDKLIF. The CDR3 DNA is TGTGCTCTTGGGGAGCTAGTCCGGCCTTCTCCCTGGATGGCCTCTGGCGATAAACTCATCTTT. V gene TRDV1 combines with J gene TRDJ1; the D gene is possibly TRDD2 (5 bases). Here the J gene was assigned by germline matching of the DNA, as TCRdb has none. Germline V gene sequence: CDR1 TSWWSYY, CDR2 QGS. The CDR3 runs to 21 residues. V dropped 3 bases and J dropped 4 bases, with 33 bases sitting between them.